The T cell receptor beta chain under discussion was sequenced for a study of identical twins (dated by TCRdb to the mid-2010s). The study in broad terms: To test whether fetal clonotypes persist, this study deep-sequenced TCR alpha and beta repertoires from monozygotic twins, from unrelated adults of various ages, and from cord blood. To rule out contamination, replicate twin experiments were performed at different times with different library preparation protocols.

V lost 6 bases and J lost 3 bases; the stretch between them is 12 bases long. CDR3 length: 15 amino acids, cysteine to phenylalanine. Just the 45-base CDR3 DNA is kept, in frame starting at base 1. Findings and caveats that apply to the study as a whole: Invariant T cells such as MAIT and iNKT could partly confound zero-insertion analyses, though diverse VJ usage argued against this for most clonotypes. In beta out-of-frame sequences, excess twin sharing was weaker, because having fewer shared sequences lowered the signal-to-noise ratio. In monozygotic twins, recombination models systematically underestimated out-of-frame TCR alpha sharing, but the models matched the sharing seen between unrelated individuals. Compared with coincidental sharing between unrelated individuals, out-of-frame TCR alpha sequences shared between twins had an excess of sequences with low generation probability. Because the same donors could not be followed over many years, conclusions were based on cross-sectional statistical analysis. Abundant cord blood beta clonotypes carried fewer insertions; young adult naive repertoires showed a weaker similar trend, while memory repertoires showed none.

A note on this clonotype: Its antigen specificity is not known. The record has no base qualities; no much larger clone is one base away.

Every donor was a healthy Caucasian. The twin cohort consisted of three pairs of female monozygotic twins, all aged 18 to 29 years. Peripheral blood mononuclear cells were the source from which RNA for the TCR libraries was isolated. Libraries were built with 5' RACE. The instrument given in TCRdb is Illumina HiSeq 2000. A universal primer binding site was introduced by template switching, and a unique molecular identifier was present in the final cDNA, enabling accurate counting of TCR cDNA molecules. Specific primers in the conserved constant-segment region were used to synthesize first-strand cDNA for TCR alpha and beta chains. To control for contamination, each cDNA library was double barcoded with a SMART-Mk sample barcode plus Illumina barcodes. TruSeq adapter sequences and Illumina sample barcodes were added in two successive PCR steps. Sequencing of the TCR alpha and beta cDNA libraries was done on the Illumina HiSeq platform using custom primers. The source study handled its data this way. MiGEC was used to process raw reads and extract unique molecular identifiers, and MiXCR was used to find CDR3 positions. For each individual, recombination models were inferred using an EM algorithm with the repgenHMM and IGoR tools. Shared clonotypes were analyzed with the tcR package in R, and sharing was normalized by the product of cloneset sizes. To study raw recombination free of thymic and clonal selection effects, out-of-frame nonproductive sequences were analyzed. TCRdb trimmed the raw reads at Q25, called clones with MiXCR and kept productive beta chains. Entries are consolidated by CDR3 protein sequence, retaining the most common genes and DNA. The V and J calls and clone size are TCRdb's, not the authors'. The sample table shows roughly 720,000 distinct CDR3 sequences, and 18% are seen once. The ten largest account for around 13% of the sample.

These data are also associated with another study on T cells expressing NK-cell markers. As the second publication notes: Three sorted T-cell subsets (CD3+CD56+NKG2C+, CD3+CD56+NKG2C- and CD3+CD56-NKG2C+) from under ten donors had their TCR beta-chain repertoires profiled. Among the eight sequenced donors, only one was HCMV-seronegative, while the other seven were HCMV-seropositive. To restrict sorting to alphabetaTCR-expressing T cells, an anti-gammadeltaTCR antibody was added in several experiments. In several donors, the dominant CD3+CD56+NKG2C+ clonotypes ranked among the top 10 CD8+ clonotypes, making up roughly 1.0-8% of CD8+ T cells. Those dominant clonotypes were again the most abundant among CD3+CD56-NKG2C+ cells in a few donors, at about 25-60.1%. Whether the expanded NKG2C-expressing T cell clones were specific for HCMV antigens remained unclear. The eight sequenced donors were randomly selected healthy volunteers, three men and five women. HCMV serostatus was determined by detecting HCMV-specific IgG in serum with a commercial ELISA kit. Bulk peripheral blood T-cell repertoires were additionally sequenced from unsorted PBMC for roughly six donors. MIGEC was used to demultiplex reads and group reads by UMI, and MiTCR was used to assemble and quantify clonotypes. To exclude erroneous sequences, any TCR cDNA sequence not supported by at least two reads was discarded. Downstream repertoire analysis used the tcR package, and clonotypes were matched across fractions by CDR3 nucleotide sequence plus V segment. Antigen specificity was annotated against VDJdb with VDJmatch, allowing one amino acid substitution in CDR3.

Sequencing was done on a sample of PBMCs. The clonotype originates from a woman aged 18-35 years in good health. The chain joins TRBV12-3 or TRBV12-4 to TRBJ1-6, with the D gene uncertain. DNA sequence: TGTGCCAGCAGGACGGGTGCTCTCTATAATTCACCCCTCCACTTT. Its product reads: CASRTGALYNSPLHF.